One T cell receptor (beta chain) is described in this entry. The antigen is not known. This sample is part of a study of cytomegalovirus exposure and HLA in healthy donors. For the study at large: Early released data comprised 80 million to 90 million unique TCRs from HLA-typed donors. Study outcomes and limitations: In a later analysis, a missense DCLRE1C variant was linked to TCR beta V- and J-gene trimming.

Primers included in the PCR were 60 Vbeta and 13 Jbeta primers. Assay used: immunoSEQ multiplex PCR; TCRdb lists only in-frame clones, some missing. The sample includes roughly 150,000 clones, roughly 85% of them seen just once. The CDR3 has 18 residues. In germline, CDR1 is SGHDN, CDR2 FVKESK. V was pared by 3 bases and J by 0 bases, with 11 bases of the junction left unmatched. The sample was PBMCs. This sequence was found in a man aged 18 to 30 in good health and CMV-seropositive. V usage is TRBV14 and J usage is TRBJ2-1, with TRBD1 identical over 7 bases. The CDR3: CASSQKTVGDSSYNEQFF. In DNA form, the CDR3 reads TGTGCCAGCAGCCAGAAAACCGTGGGGGACAGCTCCTACAATGAGCAGTTCTTC.